A selection of T cell receptor beta chains follows, all from one sample in a study of technical replicates of blood from several donors. Produced via immunoSEQ multiplex PCR; TCRdb's table is partial and in-frame only. The data show 70,000 to 85,000 clones, around 90% seen once. Sequenced sample: T cells isolated from PBMCs. The receptor source for this set is a human donor in good health. Both conserved end residues are part of each CDR3.

v_gene	j_gene	CDR3aa
TRBV28	TRBJ2-7	CASSLTQRRTGSYEQYF
TRBV5-8	TRBJ1-2	CASSYNSGRSYGYTF
TRBV7-6	TRBJ2-3	CASSLLVAGGGDTQYF
TRBV6-5	TRBJ1-2	CASSYRPGFNYGYTF
TRBV5-6	TRBJ1-2	CASSSRDRAIYGYTF
TRBV7-9	TRBJ2-1	CASSPRLAGVNEQFF
TRBV5-4	TRBJ2-7	CASSFGTGNEQYF
TRBV19	TRBJ2-2	CASSIKTGGLKSNTGELFF
TRBV5-4	TRBJ1-2	CASSLGTGGPTNYGYTF
TRBV27	TRBJ2-1	CASSFSQGNEQFF
TRBV6-6	TRBJ2-7	CASRLAGVFYEQYF